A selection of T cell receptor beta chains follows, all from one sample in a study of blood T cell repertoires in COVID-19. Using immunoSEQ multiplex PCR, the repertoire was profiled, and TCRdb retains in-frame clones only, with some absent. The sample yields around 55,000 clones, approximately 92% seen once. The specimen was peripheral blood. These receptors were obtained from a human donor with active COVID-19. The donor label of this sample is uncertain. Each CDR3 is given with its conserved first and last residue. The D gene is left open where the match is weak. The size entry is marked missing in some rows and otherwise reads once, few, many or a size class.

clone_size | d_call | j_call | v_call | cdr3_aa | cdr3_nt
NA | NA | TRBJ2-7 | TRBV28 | CASENSSIFYEQYF | TGTGCCAGCGAGAATAGCAGTATATTCTACGAGCAGTACTTC
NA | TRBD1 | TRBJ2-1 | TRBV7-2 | CASSRTGGTPYNEQFF | TGTGCCAGCAGCCGGACAGGGGGCACCCCTTACAATGAGCAGTTCTTC
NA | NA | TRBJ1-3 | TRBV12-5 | CASGLPPWGDSGNTIYF | TGTGCTAGTGGTTTGCCCCCGTGGGGAGACTCTGGAAACACCATATATTTT
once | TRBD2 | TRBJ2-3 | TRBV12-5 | CASGVAGTQYF | TGTGCTAGTGGCGTAGCGGGTACGCAGTATTTT
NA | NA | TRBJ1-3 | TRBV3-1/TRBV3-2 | CASSQAPQVGSGNTIYF | TGTGCCAGCAGCCAAGCCCCTCAGGTCGGCTCTGGAAACACCATATATTTT
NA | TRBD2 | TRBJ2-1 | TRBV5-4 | CASSLAPILAVHNEQFF | TGTGCCAGCAGCTTGGCACCTATCCTAGCGGTACACAATGAGCAGTTCTTC
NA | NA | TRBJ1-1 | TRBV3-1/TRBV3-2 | CASSQDRELLPEAFF | TGTGCCAGCAGCCAAGACAGGGAACTACTACCTGAAGCTTTCTTT
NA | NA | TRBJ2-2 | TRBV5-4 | CASSSRQGGTGELFF | TGTGCCAGCAGCTCGAGACAGGGAGGCACCGGGGAGCTGTTTTTT
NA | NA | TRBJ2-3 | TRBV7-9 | CASNPPGVLTDTQYF | TGTGCCAGCAACCCCCCGGGGGTACTCACAGATACGCAGTATTTT
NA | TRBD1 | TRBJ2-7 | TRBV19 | CASSPGTGSYEQYF | TGTGCCAGTAGTCCCGGGACAGGGTCCTACGAGCAGTACTTC
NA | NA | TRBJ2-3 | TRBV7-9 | CASSLAGGTDTQYF | TGTGCCAGCAGCTTAGCGGGAGGCACAGATACGCAGTATTTT
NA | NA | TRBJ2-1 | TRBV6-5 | CASIQNTNERQFF | TGTGCCAGCATCCAGAACACCAATGAGCGGCAGTTCTTC
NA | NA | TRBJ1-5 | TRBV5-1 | CASSFNPGGNQPQHF | TGCGCCAGCAGCTTTAACCCCGGGGGCAATCAGCCCCAGCATTTT
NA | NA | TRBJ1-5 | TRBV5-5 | CASSLGGAGNQPQHF | TGTGCCAGCAGCCTCGGGGGGGCAGGGAATCAGCCCCAGCATTTT
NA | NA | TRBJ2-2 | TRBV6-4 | CASSAWEITGELFF | TGTGCCAGCAGTGCCTGGGAGATCACCGGGGAGCTGTTTTTT
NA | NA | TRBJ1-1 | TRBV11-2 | CASSRGRTENTEAFF | TGTGCCAGCAGCCGGGGCCGGACAGAAAACACTGAAGCTTTCTTT
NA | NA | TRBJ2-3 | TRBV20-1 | CSAEGDTQYF | TGCAGTGCTGAGGGAGATACGCAGTATTTT
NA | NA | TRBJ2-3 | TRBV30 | CAWSLHRGGTDTQYF | TGTGCCTGGAGCCTCCATAGGGGAGGTACAGATACGCAGTATTTT
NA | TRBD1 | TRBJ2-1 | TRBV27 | CASTPGGYNEQFF | TGTGCCAGCACCCCAGGGGGATACAATGAGCAGTTCTTC
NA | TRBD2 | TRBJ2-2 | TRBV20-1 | CSASVPGRDTGELFF | TGCAGTGCTAGTGTCCCGGGGAGGGACACCGGGGAGCTGTTTTTT
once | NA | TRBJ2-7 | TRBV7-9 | CASDQGNPGGEQYF | TGTGCCAGCGATCAGGGAAATCCGGGCGGAGAGCAGTACTTC
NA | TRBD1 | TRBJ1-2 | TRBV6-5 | CASSPLVDRDGYTF | TGTGCCAGCAGTCCACTCGTCGACAGGGACGGCTACACCTTC
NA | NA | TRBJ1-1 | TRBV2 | CASSRGEKAEAFF | TGTGCCAGCAGTCGGGGGGAGAAGGCTGAAGCTTTCTTT
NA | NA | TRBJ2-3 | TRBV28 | CASSLWLGGRRVGGSTDTQYF | TGTGCCAGCAGTTTATGGCTGGGGGGACGGAGGGTAGGAGGGAGCACAGATACGCAGTATTTT
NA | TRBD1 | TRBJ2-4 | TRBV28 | CASTYGTVLAKNIQYF | TGTGCCAGCACCTACGGGACAGTACTAGCCAAAAACATTCAGTACTTC
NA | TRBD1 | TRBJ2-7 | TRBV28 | CASSPPTGGWGMRYEQYF | TGTGCCAGCAGTCCTCCGACAGGGGGTTGGGGGATGCGCTACGAGCAGTACTTC
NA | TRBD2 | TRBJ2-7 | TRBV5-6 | CASSLGLAGDEQYF | TGTGCCAGCAGTTTGGGACTAGCGGGCGACGAGCAGTACTTC
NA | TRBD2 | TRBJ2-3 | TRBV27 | CASSTYGTRGTQYF | TGTGCCAGCAGTACGTATGGGACTAGGGGAACGCAGTATTTT
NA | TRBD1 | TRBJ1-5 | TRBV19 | CASSITGADGPQHF | TGTGCCAGTAGTATAACAGGGGCGGATGGGCCCCAGCATTTT
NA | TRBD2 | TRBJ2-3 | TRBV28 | CASSLELAGATDTQYF | TGTGCCAGCAGTTTAGAGCTAGCGGGAGCCACAGATACGCAGTATTTT
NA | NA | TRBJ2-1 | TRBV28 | CASSHLGASSYNEQFF | TGTGCCAGCAGTCACTTGGGGGCGAGCTCCTACAATGAGCAGTTCTTC
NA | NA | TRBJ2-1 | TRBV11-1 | CASSLRSGYNEQFF | TGTGCCAGCAGCTTACGGAGCGGCTACAATGAGCAGTTCTTC
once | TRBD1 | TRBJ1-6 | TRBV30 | CAWSSGTGGNNSPLHF | TGTGCCTGGAGTTCCGGGACAGGGGGTAATAATTCACCCCTCCACTTT
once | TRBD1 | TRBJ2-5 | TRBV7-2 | CASSTDRGSETQYF | TGTGCCAGCAGCACCGACAGGGGGTCGGAGACCCAGTACTTC
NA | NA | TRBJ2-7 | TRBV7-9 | CASSLKRPESYEQYF | TGTGCCAGCAGCTTAAAGCGGCCAGAGTCCTACGAGCAGTACTTC
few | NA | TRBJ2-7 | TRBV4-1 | CASSQGNTGTTHEQYF | TGCGCCAGCAGCCAAGGGAACACCGGGACAACCCACGAGCAGTACTTC
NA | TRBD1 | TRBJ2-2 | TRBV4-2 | CASSLGTGRGGELFF | TGTGCCAGCAGCCTTGGGACAGGGCGAGGCGGGGAGCTGTTTTTT
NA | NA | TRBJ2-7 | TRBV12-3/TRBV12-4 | CASSPGAYEQYF | TGTGCCAGCAGTCCGGGGGCCTACGAGCAGTACTTC
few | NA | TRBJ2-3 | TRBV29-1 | CSARTTGTKSTDTQYF | TGCAGCGCCAGAACCACCGGGACAAAAAGCACAGATACGCAGTATTTT